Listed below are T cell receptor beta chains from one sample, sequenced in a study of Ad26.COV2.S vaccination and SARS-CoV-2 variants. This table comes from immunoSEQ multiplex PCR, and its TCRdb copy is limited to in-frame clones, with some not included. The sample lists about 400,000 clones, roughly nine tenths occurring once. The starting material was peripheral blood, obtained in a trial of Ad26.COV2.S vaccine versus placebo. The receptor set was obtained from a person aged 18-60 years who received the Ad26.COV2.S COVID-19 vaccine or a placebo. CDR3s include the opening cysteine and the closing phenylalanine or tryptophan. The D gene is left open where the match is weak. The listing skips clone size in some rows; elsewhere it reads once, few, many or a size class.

cdr3_nt: TGTGCCAGTAGTGGAACCGGGGACCCGCCAAATCAGCCCCAGCATTTT
cdr3_aa: CASSGTGDPPNQPQHF
cdr3_length: 16
j_call: TRBJ1-5
v_call: TRBV19
clone_size: NA
d_call: NA

cdr3_nt: TGCGCCAGCAGTCAATCGGGCCCACTTTCGGGGACAGAGAATCAGCCCCAGCATTTT
cdr3_aa: CASSQSGPLSGTENQPQHF
cdr3_length: 19
j_call: TRBJ1-5
v_call: TRBV23-1
clone_size: NA
d_call: TRBD1

cdr3_nt: TGTGCCAGCAGTTTTCGGTTTGGAGCGGGGGGTAACACCGGGGAGCTGTTTTTT
cdr3_aa: CASSFRFGAGGNTGELFF
cdr3_length: 18
j_call: TRBJ2-2
v_call: TRBV28
clone_size: NA
d_call: TRBD2

cdr3_nt: TGTGCCAGCAGCTTAAGGGCGGGGGCGGGCGCAGATACGCAGTATTTT
cdr3_aa: CASSLRAGAGADTQYF
cdr3_length: 16
j_call: TRBJ2-3
v_call: TRBV5-4
clone_size: NA
d_call: NA

cdr3_nt: TGCGCCAGCAGCCAAGCCTACAGGGTCAAGGGCTACACCTTC
cdr3_aa: CASSQAYRVKGYTF
cdr3_length: 14
j_call: TRBJ1-2
v_call: TRBV4-1
clone_size: once
d_call: NA

cdr3_nt: TGTGCCAGCAGCCCCGGGACTAGTGGGCACGAGCAGTACTTC
cdr3_aa: CASSPGTSGHEQYF
cdr3_length: 14
j_call: TRBJ2-7
v_call: TRBV7-9
clone_size: NA
d_call: TRBD2

cdr3_nt: TGTGCCAGCAGGTCACAAACAGGGTTAAATGAAAAACTGTTTTTT
cdr3_aa: CASRSQTGLNEKLFF
cdr3_length: 15
j_call: TRBJ1-4
v_call: TRBV28
clone_size: many
d_call: NA

cdr3_nt: TGTGCCAGCAGCTCACGAAGCGCGGGTACCGAGCAGTACTTC
cdr3_aa: CASSSRSAGTEQYF
cdr3_length: 14
j_call: TRBJ2-7
v_call: TRBV5-6
clone_size: NA
d_call: NA

cdr3_nt: TGTGCCAGCAGCCCGGATGAGCGGGGGAAACAAGAGACCCAGTACTTC
cdr3_aa: CASSPDERGKQETQYF
cdr3_length: 16
j_call: TRBJ2-5
v_call: TRBV5-4
clone_size: NA
d_call: TRBD2

cdr3_nt: TGTGCCAGCAGCCAACGTTGGGGTGGAGAGACCCAGTACTTC
cdr3_aa: CASSQRWGGETQYF
cdr3_length: 14
j_call: TRBJ2-5
v_call: TRBV11-2
clone_size: NA
d_call: NA

cdr3_nt: TGTGCCAGCAGCTACAGGGCGGGCGGGGAGCTGTTTTTT
cdr3_aa: CASSYRAGGELFF
cdr3_length: 13
j_call: TRBJ2-2
v_call: TRBV3-1/TRBV3-2
clone_size: once
d_call: NA

cdr3_nt: TGTGCCAGCAGTAGCGGGGCTTACAATGAGCAGTTCTTC
cdr3_aa: CASSSGAYNEQFF
cdr3_length: 13
j_call: TRBJ2-1
v_call: TRBV2
clone_size: NA
d_call: TRBD2

cdr3_nt: TGTGCCAGCAGCGTAGTGGTCAAAGAGGAAACTTTCTTT
cdr3_aa: CASSVVVKEETFF
cdr3_length: 13
j_call: TRBJ1-1
v_call: TRBV9
clone_size: NA
d_call: NA

cdr3_nt: TGTGCCAGCAGTGCGGCAGGGTTTTCCTACGAGCAGTACTTC
cdr3_aa: CASSAAGFSYEQYF
cdr3_length: 14
j_call: TRBJ2-7
v_call: TRBV25-1
clone_size: NA
d_call: NA

cdr3_nt: TGTGCCAGCAGGTTAAACAGGGATCTGCCCGGGTCCTATGGCTACACCTTC
cdr3_aa: CASRLNRDLPGSYGYTF
cdr3_length: 17
j_call: TRBJ1-2
v_call: TRBV5-6
clone_size: NA
d_call: NA

cdr3_nt: TGTGCCAGCAGTTTCTTAGCAATTCGGACTAGCGGGGGGGCTGGGGAGCAGTTCTTC
cdr3_aa: CASSFLAIRTSGGAGEQFF
cdr3_length: 19
j_call: TRBJ2-1
v_call: TRBV27
clone_size: NA
d_call: TRBD2

cdr3_nt: TGTGCCAGCAGCTCTCTAGCGGAAATACAAGAGACCCAGTACTTC
cdr3_aa: CASSSLAEIQETQYF
cdr3_length: 15
j_call: TRBJ2-5
v_call: TRBV7-9
clone_size: NA
d_call: TRBD2

cdr3_nt: TGTGCCAGCAGCTTAGGGCCAGGGGCTCTGAACACTGAAGCTTTCTTT
cdr3_aa: CASSLGPGALNTEAFF
cdr3_length: 16
j_call: TRBJ1-1
v_call: TRBV7-8
clone_size: NA
d_call: NA

cdr3_nt: TGTGCCAGCAGTTACTCGGTCGCGCTTCGGGAAGAGACCCAGTACTTC
cdr3_aa: CASSYSVALREETQYF
cdr3_length: 16
j_call: TRBJ2-5
v_call: TRBV6-5
clone_size: NA
d_call: NA

cdr3_nt: TGTGCCAGTAGTATCCCGGGGGGCGGGTACAATGAGCAGTTCTTC
cdr3_aa: CASSIPGGGYNEQFF
cdr3_length: 15
j_call: TRBJ2-1
v_call: TRBV19
clone_size: few
d_call: NA

cdr3_nt: TGTGCCTGGAGTAGGTCCGGCCTGAGTGGCTACACCTTC
cdr3_aa: CAWSRSGLSGYTF
cdr3_length: 13
j_call: TRBJ1-2
v_call: TRBV30
clone_size: few
d_call: NA

cdr3_nt: TGTGCCAGCAGTTTCGGAAAGGAAGAGACCCAGTACTTC
cdr3_aa: CASSFGKEETQYF
cdr3_length: 13
j_call: TRBJ2-5
v_call: TRBV12-3/TRBV12-4
clone_size: NA
d_call: NA

cdr3_nt: TGTGCCAGCTCACCACCCCGGGTTTTCCCCCACACAGATACGCAGTATTTT
cdr3_aa: CASSPPRVFPHTDTQYF
cdr3_length: 17
j_call: TRBJ2-3
v_call: TRBV18
clone_size: NA
d_call: NA

cdr3_nt: TGCGCCAGCAGCCCCGGACACGTTAGCTCTGGAAACACCATATATTTT
cdr3_aa: CASSPGHVSSGNTIYF
cdr3_length: 16
j_call: TRBJ1-3
v_call: TRBV5-1
clone_size: NA
d_call: NA

cdr3_nt: TGTGCCAGCAGCCTTGGGGAATCAGAGACCCAGTACTTC
cdr3_aa: CASSLGESETQYF
cdr3_length: 13
j_call: TRBJ2-5
v_call: TRBV12-3/TRBV12-4
clone_size: once
d_call: NA

cdr3_nt: TGTGCCAGCAGCTCGGGACAGGGGGAGACCCAGTACTTC
cdr3_aa: CASSSGQGETQYF
cdr3_length: 13
j_call: TRBJ2-5
v_call: TRBV11-3
clone_size: NA
d_call: TRBD1

cdr3_nt: TGTGCCAGCAGGAGGGGGCGCGGGAGCAATCAGCCCCAGCATTTT
cdr3_aa: CASRRGRGSNQPQHF
cdr3_length: 15
j_call: TRBJ1-5
v_call: TRBV2
clone_size: NA
d_call: TRBD1

cdr3_nt: TGTGCCAGCAGCCAAGAACCCCGCGTCGACAGGCACGTTATATATGGCTACACCTTC
cdr3_aa: CASSQEPRVDRHVIYGYTF
cdr3_length: 19
j_call: TRBJ1-2
v_call: TRBV3-1/TRBV3-2
clone_size: NA
d_call: NA

cdr3_nt: TGTGCCAGCAGCTTCGCCGATACGCAGTATTTT
cdr3_aa: CASSFADTQYF
cdr3_length: 11
j_call: TRBJ2-3
v_call: TRBV13
clone_size: NA
d_call: NA

cdr3_nt: TGTGCCAGCAGCCTAGGGGGCGATGGCTACACCTTC
cdr3_aa: CASSLGGDGYTF
cdr3_length: 12
j_call: TRBJ1-2
v_call: TRBV11-2
clone_size: NA
d_call: TRBD1

cdr3_nt: TGTGCCAGCAGTCCCATGGGGACAGGGGACACTGAAGCTTTCTTT
cdr3_aa: CASSPMGTGDTEAFF
cdr3_length: 15
j_call: TRBJ1-1
v_call: TRBV7-9
clone_size: NA
d_call: TRBD1

cdr3_nt: TGTGCCACCAGCTCCCGAGGCGTTCTGGAAGCTTTCTTT
cdr3_aa: CATSSRGVLEAFF
cdr3_length: 13
j_call: TRBJ1-1
v_call: TRBV15
clone_size: NA
d_call: NA

cdr3_nt: TGTGCCAGCTACTCAGGGTCGGGAAACTATGGCTACACCTTC
cdr3_aa: CASYSGSGNYGYTF
cdr3_length: 14
j_call: TRBJ1-2
v_call: TRBV2
clone_size: NA
d_call: NA

cdr3_nt: TGTGCCAGCAGCTTAGATAGGTCTGGAAACACCATATATTTT
cdr3_aa: CASSLDRSGNTIYF
cdr3_length: 14
j_call: TRBJ1-3
v_call: TRBV11-2
clone_size: NA
d_call: NA

cdr3_nt: TGTGCCAGCAGTTACCCGCCTCGGGGGGCGAAGCAGCCCCAGCATTTT
cdr3_aa: CASSYPPRGAKQPQHF
cdr3_length: 16
j_call: TRBJ1-5
v_call: TRBV6-5
clone_size: NA
d_call: NA

cdr3_nt: TGTGCCAGCAGTTACTCGGGGCAGGCCCCTCACTATGGCTACACCTTC
cdr3_aa: CASSYSGQAPHYGYTF
cdr3_length: 16
j_call: TRBJ1-2
v_call: TRBV6-2/TRBV6-3
clone_size: few
d_call: NA

cdr3_nt: TGTGCCAGCAGCCCCCAGGGGTTGGGAGCTTTCTTT
cdr3_aa: CASSPQGLGAFF
cdr3_length: 12
j_call: TRBJ1-1
v_call: TRBV12-3/TRBV12-4
clone_size: NA
d_call: NA

cdr3_nt: TGTGCCAGCAGCTCGGCGGGACTAGCGGATACGCAGTATTTT
cdr3_aa: CASSSAGLADTQYF
cdr3_length: 14
j_call: TRBJ2-3
v_call: TRBV7-9
clone_size: NA
d_call: TRBD2

cdr3_nt: TGTGCCAGCAGCTCTTTTAGGGAGGGAGGAGAGACCCAGTACTTC
cdr3_aa: CASSSFREGGETQYF
cdr3_length: 15
j_call: TRBJ2-5
v_call: TRBV6-5
clone_size: NA
d_call: TRBD2

cdr3_nt: TGTGCCAGCAGCCAACTACTAGAATTGAACACCGGGGAGCTGTTTTTT
cdr3_aa: CASSQLLELNTGELFF
cdr3_length: 16
j_call: TRBJ2-2
v_call: TRBV4-2
clone_size: few
d_call: NA

cdr3_nt: TGTGCCCGGGATGTGGGACTAAGAGAGACCCAGTACTTC
cdr3_aa: CARDVGLRETQYF
cdr3_length: 13
j_call: TRBJ2-5
v_call: TRBV30
clone_size: NA
d_call: TRBD2

cdr3_nt: TGTGCCAGCAGCTTGTCCCCCGGCACCGGGGAGCTGTTTTTT
cdr3_aa: CASSLSPGTGELFF
cdr3_length: 14
j_call: TRBJ2-2
v_call: TRBV7-9
clone_size: NA
d_call: NA

cdr3_nt: TGTGCCAGCAGTTTATCGAACGGGAGTATTCGTTCACCCCTCCACTTT
cdr3_aa: CASSLSNGSIRSPLHF
cdr3_length: 16
j_call: TRBJ1-6
v_call: TRBV27
clone_size: few
d_call: NA

cdr3_nt: TGTGCCAGCTCATACCGGGACGGCGACACTGAAGCTTTCTTT
cdr3_aa: CASSYRDGDTEAFF
cdr3_length: 14
j_call: TRBJ1-1
v_call: TRBV18
clone_size: NA
d_call: NA

cdr3_nt: TGTGCCAGCAGCACCTTCTACAATGAGCAGTTCTTC
cdr3_aa: CASSTFYNEQFF
cdr3_length: 12
j_call: TRBJ2-1
v_call: TRBV12-3/TRBV12-4
clone_size: NA
d_call: NA

cdr3_nt: TGCGCCAGCACCCCCGGACCTACGGGTCCTGGCTACGAGCAGTACTTC
cdr3_aa: CASTPGPTGPGYEQYF
cdr3_length: 16
j_call: TRBJ2-7
v_call: TRBV5-1
clone_size: NA
d_call: NA

cdr3_nt: TGTGCCAGCAGCGACTTGGGACCAGGCTACGAGCAGTACTTC
cdr3_aa: CASSDLGPGYEQYF
cdr3_length: 14
j_call: TRBJ2-7
v_call: TRBV6-5
clone_size: NA
d_call: NA

cdr3_nt: TGTGCCAGCAGGAAAGGCCTGGTTTCGGGTGAGCAGTTCTTC
cdr3_aa: CASRKGLVSGEQFF
cdr3_length: 14
j_call: TRBJ2-1
v_call: TRBV6-5
clone_size: NA
d_call: NA

cdr3_nt: TGTGCAAGTCGCTCAGGCGTCGTCAGAACCGTAAACTATGGCTACACCTTC
cdr3_aa: CASRSGVVRTVNYGYTF
cdr3_length: 17
j_call: TRBJ1-2
v_call: TRBV12-2
clone_size: NA
d_call: NA

cdr3_nt: TGTGCCAGCAGCTTGGGGCACAGGGATGGGTTGAACACTGAAGCTTTCTTT
cdr3_aa: CASSLGHRDGLNTEAFF
cdr3_length: 17
j_call: TRBJ1-1
v_call: TRBV5-6
clone_size: NA
d_call: NA

cdr3_nt: TGTGCCAGCAGTTACACCCTGCAGGGTAACTATGGCTACACCTTC
cdr3_aa: CASSYTLQGNYGYTF
cdr3_length: 15
j_call: TRBJ1-2
v_call: TRBV6-5
clone_size: NA
d_call: NA

cdr3_nt: TGTGCCAGCAGCGTAAGGACAGGGAAGGGGGACATTCAGTACTTC
cdr3_aa: CASSVRTGKGDIQYF
cdr3_length: 15
j_call: TRBJ2-4
v_call: TRBV9
clone_size: once
d_call: TRBD1

cdr3_nt: TGCGCCAGCAGCTTCCCGACAGGGGGGCAATCTAACTATGGCTACACCTTC
cdr3_aa: CASSFPTGGQSNYGYTF
cdr3_length: 17
j_call: TRBJ1-2
v_call: TRBV5-1
clone_size: NA
d_call: TRBD1